This is a list of T cell receptor beta chains from one sample in a study of CD8+ T cells in alopecia areata. The data were produced by immunoSEQ multiplex PCR, yet TCRdb's version contains in-frame clones alone and is incomplete. The sample holds more than 95,000 clones, around 63% seen once. The specimen comprised CD4+ T cells sorted from blood, sampled at week 4, from a patient treated with tofacitinib. These receptor sequences come from a human donor with alopecia areata. Each CDR3 is given with its conserved first and last residue. Clone sizes are given selectively: once, few, many, or a class where the clone is expanded.

len: 15; abundance: once; v_gene: TRBV30; CDR3aa: CAWSGGTPNTGELFF
len: 15; abundance: -; v_gene: TRBV28; CDR3aa: CASSPGQLGKNIQYF
len: 16; abundance: -; v_gene: TRBV19; CDR3aa: CASSMRGRAGTDTQYF
len: 13; abundance: -; v_gene: TRBV5-6; CDR3aa: CASSLLGPYEQYF
len: 12; abundance: -; v_gene: TRBV5-6; CDR3aa: CASSSDSGVLTF
len: 12; abundance: -; v_gene: TRBV29-1; CDR3aa: CSVEGQAYEQYF
len: 13; abundance: -; v_gene: TRBV7-2; CDR3aa: CASKAGGHYEQYF
len: 12; abundance: -; v_gene: TRBV29-1; CDR3aa: CSVWDSTYEQYF
len: 13; abundance: -; v_gene: TRBV5-1; CDR3aa: CASSLIFGDEQYF
len: 13; abundance: few; v_gene: TRBV7-9; CDR3aa: CASSLPSHYEQYF
len: 13; abundance: -; v_gene: TRBV5-1; CDR3aa: CASSEQGYTEAFF
len: 13; abundance: -; v_gene: TRBV29-1; CDR3aa: CSVYTGADYGYTF
len: 14; abundance: -; v_gene: TRBV6-5; CDR3aa: CASWWTGGTYEQYF